The T cell receptor beta chain under discussion was sequenced for a study of breast tumors, draining lymph nodes, adjacent tissues. General study points: Luminal-like breast cancer showed significantly higher tumor–nontumor repertoire similarity than basal-like. Tumor repertoires ranked between lymph nodes and nontumor tissue in diversity, with V and J gene preferences.

Samples came from axillary lymph nodes draining the breast cancer. One entry per CDR3 protein results from TCRdb running MiXCR on the multiplex PCR reads. The sample lists 150,000 or so distinct CDR3 sequences; 33% were seen once. CDR3 length equals 11 residues. Germline V CDR1 and CDR2: MNHEY, SVGAGI. Trimming removed 8 bases at V and 9 bases at J, with 11 bases between. This clonotype was observed at least ten times. The antigen remains undetermined. The chain recombines TRBV6-5 with TRBJ2-1; no clear D. The sequenced material came from axillary lymph node tissue. The TCR originated in a female donor with breast cancer. Some clones in this sample may be carry-over from other donors' samples. Here the CDR3 DNA reads TGTGCCAGCGGGAATGGTGGTGAGCAGTTCTTC. Amino acids: CASGNGGEQFF.